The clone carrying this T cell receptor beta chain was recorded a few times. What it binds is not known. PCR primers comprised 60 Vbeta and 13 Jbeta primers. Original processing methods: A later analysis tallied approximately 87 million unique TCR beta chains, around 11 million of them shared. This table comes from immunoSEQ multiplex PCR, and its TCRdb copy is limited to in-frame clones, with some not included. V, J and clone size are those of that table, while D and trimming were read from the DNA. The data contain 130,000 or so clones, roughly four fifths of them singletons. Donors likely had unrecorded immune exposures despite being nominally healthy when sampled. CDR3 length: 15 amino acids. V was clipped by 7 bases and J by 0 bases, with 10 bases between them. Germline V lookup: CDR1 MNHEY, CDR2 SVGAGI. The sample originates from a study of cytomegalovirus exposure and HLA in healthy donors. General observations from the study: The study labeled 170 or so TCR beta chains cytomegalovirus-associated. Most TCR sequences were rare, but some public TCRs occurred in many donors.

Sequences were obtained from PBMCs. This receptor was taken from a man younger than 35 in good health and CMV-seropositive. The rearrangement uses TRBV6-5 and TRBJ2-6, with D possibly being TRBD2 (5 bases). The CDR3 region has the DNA TGTGCCAGCACCCCTCGGGGCTCTGGGGCCAACGTCCTGACTTTC. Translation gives CASTPRGSGANVLTF.